The sequence of this T cell receptor beta chain was determined in a study of B cell selection in AIRE deficiency (dated by TCRdb to about 2019). For the study in its entirety: TCRbeta repertoires of sorted blood CD4+ conventional T cells and regulatory T cells were compared between AIRE-deficient patients and healthy controls. The TCR-sequenced cohort comprised roughly five AIRE-deficient APECED patients and roughly five healthy control donors. Findings and caveats that apply to the study as a whole: Roughly 30% of the Treg TCRbeta sequences shared among healthy donors were detected in patient Tconv cells, suggesting that Treg-biased clones are diverted into the Tconv compartment. CDR3s were shorter in shared Treg sequences, reflecting a bias toward rearrangements that have few non-templated nucleotide insertions. Among roughly 3,700 shared Treg TCRbeta sequences, 31.6% were found to be shared only among healthy donors and 7.5% to 10% only among patients, suggesting that Treg selection is less efficient in the absence of AIRE. Sequencing covered only TCRbeta chains, and roughly 40% of shared healthy-donor Treg sequences were also present in healthy Tconv, possibly due to differing TCRalpha chains. In AIRE-deficient patients, Tconv and Treg cells had TCRBV gene usage, CDR3 length and TCR diversity comparable to those in healthy donors.

For this clone: What this receptor recognizes is not known. Nothing much larger sits one base from this clone, and base qualities are not available.

Per the germline V gene, SGHDT is the CDR1 and YYEEEE is the CDR2. From V the trimming removes 6 bases and from J it removes 6 bases, while the gene matches leave 9 bases of the junction unaccounted for. Its CDR3 holds 15 amino acids, cysteine through phenylalanine. Here the CDR3 DNA is all that survives: 45 bases in frame from base 1. The immunoSEQ platform was used for TCRbeta chain sequencing. The published analysis was carried out like this. When Treg repertoires were pooled, approximately 54,000 distinct TCRbeta sequences were obtained from patients and 9.56x10^4 from healthy donors. Treg TCRbeta sequences found in two or more individuals were defined as public, and these public Treg TCRbeta sequences were then searched for in Tconv repertoires. Differences between groups were assessed using Mann-Whitney U tests with Bonferroni-Dunn correction in GraphPad Prism 7.03. Drawn from immuneACCESS, this table holds only the in-frame rearrangements with V and J called that TCRdb kept. Clones are partly lost; checked studies trace under half to an unresolved V gene and leave the rest unexplained. The V and J calls and clone size were taken over from that table, and D and trimming were inferred from the DNA. Present in this sample are approximately 18,000 clones, about 93% of which were seen just once. The ten largest clones capture 0.85% to 1% of the sample.

For sorting, regulatory T cells were defined as CD4+CD25hiCD127low/negative cells. Control samples came from healthy donors unrelated to the patients. Sorting of Tconv and Treg cells intended for TCRbeta sequencing was performed on a FACSAria flow cytometer. The sorted cells were collected in 5-ml round-bottom polystyrene tubes, and the dry cell pellets were frozen at -80 degrees C prior to sequencing. The receptor comes from a human donor in good health. The chain is encoded by TRBV5-6 joined to TRBJ2-5; 12 nucleotides in the junction match TRBD2. Source material: CD4+CD25+ Tregs sorted from PBMCs. The nucleotides are TGTGCCAGCACGAGGACTAGCGGGATACTTAAGACCCAGTACTTC. Its protein reads: CASTRTSGILKTQYF.